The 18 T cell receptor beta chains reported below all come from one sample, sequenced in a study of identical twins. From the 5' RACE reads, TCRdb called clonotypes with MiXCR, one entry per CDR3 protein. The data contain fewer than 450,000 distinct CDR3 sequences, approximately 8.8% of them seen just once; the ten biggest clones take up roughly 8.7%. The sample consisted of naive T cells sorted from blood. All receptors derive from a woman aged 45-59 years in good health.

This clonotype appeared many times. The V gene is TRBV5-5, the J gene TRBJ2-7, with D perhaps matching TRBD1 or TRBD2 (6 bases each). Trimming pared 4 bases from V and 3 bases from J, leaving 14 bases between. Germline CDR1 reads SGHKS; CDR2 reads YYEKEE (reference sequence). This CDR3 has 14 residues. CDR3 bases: TGTGCCAGCAGCCCCGTGGGGGGACACTACGAGCAGTACGTC. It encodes CASSPVGGHYEQYV.

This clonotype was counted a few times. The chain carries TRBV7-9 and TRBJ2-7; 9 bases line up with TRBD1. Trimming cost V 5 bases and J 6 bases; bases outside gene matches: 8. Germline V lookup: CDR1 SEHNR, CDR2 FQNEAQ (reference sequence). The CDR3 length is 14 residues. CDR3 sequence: CASSHRDRDLEQYF. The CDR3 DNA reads TGTGCCAGCAGCCACCGGGACAGGGACCTCGAGCAGTACTTC.

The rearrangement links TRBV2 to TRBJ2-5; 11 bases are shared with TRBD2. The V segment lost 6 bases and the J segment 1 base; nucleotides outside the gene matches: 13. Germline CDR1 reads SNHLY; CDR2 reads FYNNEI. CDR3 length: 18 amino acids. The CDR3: CASSLSLPGLAAQETQYF. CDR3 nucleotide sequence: TGTGCCAGCAGCCTTTCCCTTCCGGGACTAGCGGCCCAAGAGACCCAGTACTTC.

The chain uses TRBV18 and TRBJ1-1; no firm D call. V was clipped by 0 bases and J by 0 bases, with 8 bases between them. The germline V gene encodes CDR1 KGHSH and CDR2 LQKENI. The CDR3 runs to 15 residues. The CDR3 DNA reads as TGTGCCAGCTCACCACCGTTCAACTTGAACACTGAAGCTTTCTTT. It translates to CASSPPFNLNTEAFF.

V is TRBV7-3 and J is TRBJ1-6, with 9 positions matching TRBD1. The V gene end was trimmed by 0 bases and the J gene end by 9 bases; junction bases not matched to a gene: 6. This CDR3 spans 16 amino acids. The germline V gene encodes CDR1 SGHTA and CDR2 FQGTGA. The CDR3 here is CASSLTSDRGGSPLHF. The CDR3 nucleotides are TGTGCCAGCAGCTTAACGTCGGACAGGGGAGGTTCACCCCTCCACTTT.

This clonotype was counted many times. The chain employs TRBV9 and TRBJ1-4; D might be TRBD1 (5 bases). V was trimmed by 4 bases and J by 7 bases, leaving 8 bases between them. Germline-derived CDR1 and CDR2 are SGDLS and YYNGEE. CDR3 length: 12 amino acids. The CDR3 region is CASSPGVEKLFF. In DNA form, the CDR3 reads TGTGCCAGCAGCCCGGGGGTTGAAAAACTGTTTTTT.

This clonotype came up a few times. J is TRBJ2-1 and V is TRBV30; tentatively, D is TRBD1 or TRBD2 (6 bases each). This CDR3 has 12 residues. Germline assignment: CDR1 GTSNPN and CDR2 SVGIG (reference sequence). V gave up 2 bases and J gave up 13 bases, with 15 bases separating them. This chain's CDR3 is CAWSPTGAGQFF. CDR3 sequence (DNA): TGTGCCTGGAGTCCGACGGGGGCAGGTCAGTTCTTC.

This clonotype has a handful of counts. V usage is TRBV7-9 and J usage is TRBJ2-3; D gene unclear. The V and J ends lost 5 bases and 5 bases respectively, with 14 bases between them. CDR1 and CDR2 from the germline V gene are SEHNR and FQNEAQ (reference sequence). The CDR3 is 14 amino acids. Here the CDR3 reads CASSRAAKGDTQYF. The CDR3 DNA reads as TGTGCCAGCAGCCGGGCCGCGAAGGGAGATACGCAGTATTTT.

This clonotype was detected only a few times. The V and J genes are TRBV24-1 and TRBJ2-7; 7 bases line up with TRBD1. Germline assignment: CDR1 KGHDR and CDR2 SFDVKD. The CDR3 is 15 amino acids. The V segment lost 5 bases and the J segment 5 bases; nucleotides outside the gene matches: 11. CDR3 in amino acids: CATSGPTGQENEQYF. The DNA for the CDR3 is TGTGCCACCAGTGGCCCGACAGGGCAGGAGAACGAGCAGTACTTC.

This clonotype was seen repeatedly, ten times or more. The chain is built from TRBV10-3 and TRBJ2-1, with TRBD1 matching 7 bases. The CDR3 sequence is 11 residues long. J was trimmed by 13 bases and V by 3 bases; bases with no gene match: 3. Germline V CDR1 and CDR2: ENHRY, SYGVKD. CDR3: CAISEGGDQFF. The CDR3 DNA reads TGTGCCATCAGTGAAGGGGGCGATCAGTTCTTC.

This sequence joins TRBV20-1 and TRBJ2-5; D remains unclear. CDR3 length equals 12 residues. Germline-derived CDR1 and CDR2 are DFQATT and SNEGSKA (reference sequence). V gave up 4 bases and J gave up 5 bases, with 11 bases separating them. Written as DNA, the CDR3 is TGCAGTGCTATGGTGGGTCCGGAGACCCAGTACTTC. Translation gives CSAMVGPETQYF.

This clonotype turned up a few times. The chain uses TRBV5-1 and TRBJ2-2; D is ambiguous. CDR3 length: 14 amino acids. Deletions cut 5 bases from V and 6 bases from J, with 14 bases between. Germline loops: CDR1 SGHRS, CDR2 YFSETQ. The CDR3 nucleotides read TGCGCCAGCAGAGGAGCAGGCTCGGCCGGGGAGCTGTTTTTT. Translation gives CASRGAGSAGELFF.

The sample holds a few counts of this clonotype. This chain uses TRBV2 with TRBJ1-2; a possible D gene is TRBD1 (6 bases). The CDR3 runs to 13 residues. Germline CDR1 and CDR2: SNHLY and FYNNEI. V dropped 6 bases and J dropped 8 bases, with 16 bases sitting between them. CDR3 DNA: TGTGCCAGCAGGACAGGACCCCAACCGGGCTACACCTTC. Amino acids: CASRTGPQPGYTF.

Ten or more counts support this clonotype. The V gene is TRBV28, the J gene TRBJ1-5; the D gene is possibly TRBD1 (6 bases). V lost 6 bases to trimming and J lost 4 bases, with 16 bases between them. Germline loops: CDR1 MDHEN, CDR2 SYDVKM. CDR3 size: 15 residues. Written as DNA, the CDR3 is TGTGCCAGCAGCCCCCAAGGGGGGAGGAATCAGCCCCAGCATTTT. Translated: CASSPQGGRNQPQHF.

CDR3 in DNA: TGTGCCAGCACCCCCCCTTTGAGCCGAGCTGAAGCTTTCTTT. Translated: CASTPPLSRAEAFF. The chain links TRBV12-3 or TRBV12-4 to TRBJ1-1; D is ambiguous. The CDR3 consists of 14 residues. Trimming pared 7 bases from V and 6 bases from J, leaving 18 bases between.

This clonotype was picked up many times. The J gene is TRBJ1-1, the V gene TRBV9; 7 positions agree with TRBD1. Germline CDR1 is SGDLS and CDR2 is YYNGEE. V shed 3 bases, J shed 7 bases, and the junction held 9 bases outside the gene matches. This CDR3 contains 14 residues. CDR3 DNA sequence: TGTGCCAGCAGCGAGGTAAACAGGGGCGGTGAAGCTTTCTTT. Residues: CASSEVNRGGEAFF. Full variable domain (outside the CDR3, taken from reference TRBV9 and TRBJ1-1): DSGVTQTPKHLITATGQRVTLRCSPRSGDLSVYWYQQSLDQGLQFLIQYYNGEERAKGNILERFSAQQFPDLHSELNLSSLELGDSALYFCASSEVNRGGEAFFGQGTRLTVV.

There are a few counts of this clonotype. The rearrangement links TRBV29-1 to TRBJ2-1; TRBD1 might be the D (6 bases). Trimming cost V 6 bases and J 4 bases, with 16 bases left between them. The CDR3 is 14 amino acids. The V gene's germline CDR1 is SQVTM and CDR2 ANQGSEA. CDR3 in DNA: TGCAGCGTCAGCAAGCAGGGGCTTTACAATGAGCAGTTCTTC. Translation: CSVSKQGLYNEQFF.

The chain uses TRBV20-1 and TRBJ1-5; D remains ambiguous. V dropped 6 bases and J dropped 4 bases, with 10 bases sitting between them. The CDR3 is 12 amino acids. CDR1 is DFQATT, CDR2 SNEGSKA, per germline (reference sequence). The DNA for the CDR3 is TGCAGTGCGAGGAATCCTAATCAGCCCCAGCATTTT. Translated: CSARNPNQPQHF.